This T cell receptor beta chain was sequenced during a study of monozygotic twins with inflammatory bowel disease. Whole-study results and caveats: A distinction between different T cell subtypes was not possible.

Each UMI harboured a 6-nucleotide sample barcode and was appended via template switching. Nested PCRs (16 and 9 cycles, two total) were applied to TCRalpha and TCRbeta cDNA. TCRdb reanalyzed the 5' RACE reads, giving one entry per CDR3 protein sequence and no DNA. The listing contains approximately 200,000 distinct CDR3 sequences. The CDR3 covers 12 residues. Germline V gene sequence: CDR1 LGHNA, CDR2 YNFKEQ. As concerns this clonotype: Its antigen is not identified.

The source material was blood. The V call is TRBV4-2, the J call TRBJ2-7. This receptor was identified in a human donor with ulcerative colitis or Crohn's disease, or a healthy co-twin of an affected twin (not recorded which). The CDR3 here is CASSQEGVEQYF.